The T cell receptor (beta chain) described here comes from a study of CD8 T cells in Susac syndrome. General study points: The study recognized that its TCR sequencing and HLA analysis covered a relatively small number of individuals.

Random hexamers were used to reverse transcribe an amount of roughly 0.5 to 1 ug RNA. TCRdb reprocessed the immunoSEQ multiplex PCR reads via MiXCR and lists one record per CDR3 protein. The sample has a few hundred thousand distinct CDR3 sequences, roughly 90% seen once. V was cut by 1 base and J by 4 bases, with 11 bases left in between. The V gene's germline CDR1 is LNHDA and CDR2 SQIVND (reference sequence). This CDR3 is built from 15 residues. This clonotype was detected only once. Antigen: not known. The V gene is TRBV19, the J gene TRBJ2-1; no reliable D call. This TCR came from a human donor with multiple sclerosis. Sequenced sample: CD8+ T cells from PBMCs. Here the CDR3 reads CASSIGGSLYNEQFF. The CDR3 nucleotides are TGTGCCAGTAGTATAGGGGGAAGCCTATACAATGAGCAGTTCTTC.